This T cell receptor beta chain derives from a study of T cell responses to AZD1222 COVID-19 vaccine. For this clone: Its antigen is currently unknown.

The study, taken as a whole, reports: Repertoire collection took place solely once the T cell response had peaked. The donor cohort was predominantly white British with a female majority, and clonal diversity may have been underestimated. Vaccine-related CD4 TCRs covered spike, predominating at 160-218 and 743-854.

V lost 11 bases, J lost 4 bases, and 12 bases lay in between. The CDR3 runs 13 residues. Germline V gene lookup returns CDR1 MNHEY and CDR2 SVGAGI. TCRdb's table, derived via immunoSEQ multiplex PCR, lists solely in-frame clones and lacks some. This table has under 80,000 clones, around 80% appearing once. The J gene is TRBJ1-6, the V gene TRBV6-5; D uncertain. The receptor was isolated from an adult in good health. The material sequenced was peripheral blood, taken on day 0 of AZD1222 vaccination. The CDR3 region is CASQYGYNSPLHF. The DNA for the CDR3 is TGTGCCTCCCAGTACGGATATAATTCACCCCTCCACTTT.